The sequence of this T cell receptor beta chain was determined in a study of blood T cell repertoires in COVID-19. The data were produced by immunoSEQ multiplex PCR, yet TCRdb's version contains in-frame clones alone and is incomplete. The sample yields approximately 190,000 clones, more than 70% seen once. The CDR3 is made up of 15 amino acids. Germline CDR1 SGHTA, CDR2 FQGNSA. The V gene end was trimmed by 5 bases and the J gene end by 4 bases; junction bases not matched to a gene: 7. This clonotype was obtained from a woman between 35 and 50 years old who had recovered from COVID-19. The material sequenced was peripheral blood. V is TRBV7-2 and J is TRBJ1-5; 8 nucleotides line up with TRBD1. In DNA, the CDR3 is TGTGCCAGCAGCCCGGCGGGGGACAGGAATCAGCCCCAGCATTTT. Its translation is CASSPAGDRNQPQHF.